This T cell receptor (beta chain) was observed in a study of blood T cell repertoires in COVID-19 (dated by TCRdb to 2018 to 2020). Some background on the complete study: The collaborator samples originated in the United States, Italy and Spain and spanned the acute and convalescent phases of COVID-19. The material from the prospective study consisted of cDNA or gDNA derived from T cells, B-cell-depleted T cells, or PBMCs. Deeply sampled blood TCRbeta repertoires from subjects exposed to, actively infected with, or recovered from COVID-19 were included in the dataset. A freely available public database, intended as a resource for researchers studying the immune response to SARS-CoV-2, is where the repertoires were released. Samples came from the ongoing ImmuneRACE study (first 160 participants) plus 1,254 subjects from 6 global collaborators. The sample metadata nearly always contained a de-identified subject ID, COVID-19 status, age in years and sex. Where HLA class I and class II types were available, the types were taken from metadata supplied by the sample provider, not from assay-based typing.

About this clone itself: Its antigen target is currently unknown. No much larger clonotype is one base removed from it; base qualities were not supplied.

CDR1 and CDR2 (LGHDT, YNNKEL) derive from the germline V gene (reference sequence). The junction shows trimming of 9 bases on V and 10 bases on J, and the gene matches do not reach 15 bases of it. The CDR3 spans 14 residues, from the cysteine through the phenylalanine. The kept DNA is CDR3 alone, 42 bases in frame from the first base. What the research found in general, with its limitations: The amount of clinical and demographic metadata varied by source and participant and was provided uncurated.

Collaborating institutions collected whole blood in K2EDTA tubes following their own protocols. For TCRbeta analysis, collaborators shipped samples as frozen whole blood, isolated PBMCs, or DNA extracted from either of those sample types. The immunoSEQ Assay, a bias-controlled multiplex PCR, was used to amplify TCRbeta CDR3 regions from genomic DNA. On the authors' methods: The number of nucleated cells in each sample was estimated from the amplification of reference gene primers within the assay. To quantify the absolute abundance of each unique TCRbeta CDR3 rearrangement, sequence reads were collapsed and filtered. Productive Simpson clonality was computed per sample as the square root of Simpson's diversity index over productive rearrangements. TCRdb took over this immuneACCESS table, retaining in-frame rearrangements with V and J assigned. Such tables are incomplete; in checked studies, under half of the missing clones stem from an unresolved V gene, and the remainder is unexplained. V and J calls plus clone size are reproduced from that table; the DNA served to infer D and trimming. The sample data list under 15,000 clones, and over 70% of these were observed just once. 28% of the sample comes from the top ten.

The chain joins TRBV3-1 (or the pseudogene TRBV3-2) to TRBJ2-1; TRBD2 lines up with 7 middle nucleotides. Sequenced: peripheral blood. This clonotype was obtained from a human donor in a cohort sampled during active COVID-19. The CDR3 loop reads CASNREAVGREQFF. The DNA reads TGTGCCAGTAACCGGGAGGCCGTGGGCAGGGAGCAGTTCTTC.